Listed below are T cell receptor beta chains from one sample, sequenced in a study of blood T cells in healthy people across ages. TCRdb independently ran MiXCR on the 5' RACE reads; one entry per CDR3 protein. The sample yields about 1.8 million distinct CDR3 sequences, around 48% seen once. Sequencing was performed on blood. These receptors were obtained from a woman aged 40 to 49 in good health. The CDR3 runs from the conserved cysteine through the conserved F or W. Fields, in order: D gene, V gene, J gene, clone size, CDR3 length, CDR3 protein, CDR3 DNA. The D gene is left open where the match is weak. The size field is filled for only some rows; it gives once, few, many or a size class.

d_gene: TRBD2
v_gene: TRBV4-3
j_gene: TRBJ2-5
abundance: .
len: 18
CDR3aa: CASSQDSGLRGGLETQYF
CDR3nt: TGCGCCAGCAGCCAAGATTCTGGATTGCGGGGGGGCCTGGAGACCCAGTACTTC

d_gene: TRBD2
v_gene: TRBV6-2/TRBV6-3
j_gene: TRBJ2-5
abundance: few
len: 14
CDR3aa: CASSYSGGLETQYF
CDR3nt: TGTGCCAGCAGTTATTCGGGGGGGCTGGAGACCCAGTACTTC

d_gene: TRBD2
v_gene: TRBV20-1
j_gene: TRBJ2-7
abundance: few
len: 14
CDR3aa: CSAGSSGGLYEQYF
CDR3nt: TGCAGTGCTGGTTCTAGCGGGGGACTGTACGAGCAGTACTTC

d_gene: TRBD1
v_gene: TRBV7-2
j_gene: TRBJ2-1
abundance: .
len: 14
CDR3aa: CASSVPGQINEQFF
CDR3nt: TGTGCCAGCAGCGTACCGGGACAGATCAATGAGCAGTTCTTC

d_gene: TRBD2
v_gene: TRBV10-3
j_gene: TRBJ2-1
abundance: .
len: 15
CDR3aa: CAISEFGTSGGEQFF
CDR3nt: TGTGCCATCAGTGAGTTTGGGACTAGCGGGGGCGAGCAGTTCTTC

d_gene: .
v_gene: TRBV7-2
j_gene: TRBJ2-3
abundance: few
len: 12
CDR3aa: CASTQPGYTQYF
CDR3nt: TGTGCCAGCACCCAACCCGGGTATACGCAGTATTTT

d_gene: TRBD2
v_gene: TRBV24-1
j_gene: TRBJ2-1
abundance: .
len: 16
CDR3aa: CATSDFGREGVDEQFF
CDR3nt: TGTGCCACCAGTGATTTTGGGAGGGAGGGAGTGGATGAGCAGTTCTTC

d_gene: .
v_gene: TRBV5-5
j_gene: TRBJ2-3
abundance: many
len: 12
CDR3aa: CASSFDGDTQYF
CDR3nt: TGTGCCAGCAGCTTCGACGGAGATACGCAGTATTTT

d_gene: .
v_gene: TRBV6-6
j_gene: TRBJ1-6
abundance: .
len: 17
CDR3aa: CASSYSQSPANNSPLHF
CDR3nt: TGTGCCAGCAGTTACTCGCAGAGTCCTGCTAATAATTCACCCCTCCACTTT

d_gene: .
v_gene: TRBV28
j_gene: TRBJ1-6
abundance: few
len: 13
CDR3aa: CASSLLNYSPLHF
CDR3nt: TGTGCCAGCAGTTTACTAAATTATTCACCCCTCCACTTT

d_gene: .
v_gene: TRBV20-1
j_gene: TRBJ1-5
abundance: .
len: 17
CDR3aa: CSARTTGTHYSNQPQHF
CDR3nt: TGCAGTGCTAGAACAACCGGGACTCATTATAGCAATCAGCCCCAGCATTTT

d_gene: .
v_gene: TRBV6-5
j_gene: TRBJ2-7
abundance: .
len: 18
CDR3aa: CASSYSPAHRVVSYEQYF
CDR3nt: TGTGCCAGCAGTTACTCCCCCGCTCACAGGGTAGTCTCCTACGAGCAGTACTTC

d_gene: TRBD1
v_gene: TRBV12-3/TRBV12-4
j_gene: TRBJ2-1
abundance: .
len: 17
CDR3aa: CASSLSWAGTGVNEQFF
CDR3nt: TGTGCCAGCAGTTTGAGCTGGGCCGGGACAGGGGTCAATGAGCAGTTCTTC

d_gene: TRBD1
v_gene: TRBV6-1
j_gene: TRBJ2-7
abundance: .
len: 17
CDR3aa: CASSRVTGTGVTYEQYF
CDR3nt: TGTGCCAGCAGCAGAGTCACCGGGACAGGAGTTACCTACGAGCAGTACTTC

d_gene: TRBD1
v_gene: TRBV7-2
j_gene: TRBJ1-4
abundance: .
len: 15
CDR3aa: CASSWTGGTNEKLFF
CDR3nt: TGTGCCAGCAGCTGGACAGGGGGTACTAATGAAAAACTGTTTTTT

d_gene: TRBD1
v_gene: TRBV5-1
j_gene: TRBJ2-5
abundance: .
len: 15
CDR3aa: CASSMPTGEGGTQYF
CDR3nt: TGCGCCAGCAGCATGCCGACAGGGGAAGGGGGGACCCAGTACTTC

d_gene: .
v_gene: TRBV12-3/TRBV12-4
j_gene: TRBJ2-3
abundance: .
len: 14
CDR3aa: CASSLIGSGDTQYF
CDR3nt: TGTGCCAGCAGTTTAATAGGGTCAGGAGATACGCAGTATTTT

d_gene: .
v_gene: TRBV11-2
j_gene: TRBJ1-2
abundance: .
len: 16
CDR3aa: CASKPTGGPLNYGYTF
CDR3nt: TGTGCCAGCAAACCCACGGGGGGCCCCCTTAACTATGGCTACACCTTC

d_gene: TRBD2
v_gene: TRBV7-8
j_gene: TRBJ2-5
abundance: few
len: 14
CDR3aa: CASSARGLAETQYF
CDR3nt: TGTGCCAGCAGCGCACGAGGACTAGCCGAGACCCAGTACTTC

d_gene: TRBD1
v_gene: TRBV28
j_gene: TRBJ2-4
abundance: .
len: 16
CDR3aa: CAGSLPPGQMVNIQYF
CDR3nt: TGTGCCGGCAGTTTACCGCCGGGACAGATGGTAAACATTCAGTACTTC

d_gene: .
v_gene: TRBV4-2
j_gene: TRBJ1-4
abundance: .
len: 13
CDR3aa: CASSHPTNEKLFF
CDR3nt: TGTGCCAGCAGCCATCCAACTAATGAAAAACTGTTTTTT

d_gene: .
v_gene: TRBV24-1
j_gene: TRBJ2-1
abundance: .
len: 15
CDR3aa: CATSDLGGSGNEQFF
CDR3nt: TGTGCCACCAGTGATTTGGGAGGGTCGGGCAATGAGCAGTTCTTC

d_gene: .
v_gene: TRBV14
j_gene: TRBJ2-4
abundance: few
len: 15
CDR3aa: CASSQMGLGQDIQYF
CDR3nt: TGTGCCAGCAGCCAGATGGGACTGGGGCAAGACATTCAGTACTTC

d_gene: .
v_gene: TRBV5-1
j_gene: TRBJ2-5
abundance: many
len: 14
CDR3aa: CASSPHLNRETQYF
CDR3nt: TGCGCCAGCAGCCCGCATCTTAACCGGGAGACCCAGTACTTC

d_gene: TRBD1
v_gene: TRBV14
j_gene: TRBJ2-3
abundance: .
len: 15
CDR3aa: CASSQDGTVTDTQYF
CDR3nt: TGTGCCAGCAGCCAAGATGGGACAGTCACAGATACGCAGTATTTT

d_gene: .
v_gene: TRBV10-3
j_gene: TRBJ2-7
abundance: .
len: 14
CDR3aa: CAISVRECSYEQYF
CDR3nt: TGTGCCATCAGTGTCAGGGAGTGCTCCTACGAGCAGTACTTC

d_gene: TRBD2
v_gene: TRBV20-1
j_gene: TRBJ2-5
abundance: .
len: 15
CDR3aa: CSAPEWGGYQGTQYF
CDR3nt: TGCAGTGCCCCCGAATGGGGGGGGTACCAAGGGACCCAGTACTTC

d_gene: .
v_gene: TRBV27
j_gene: TRBJ2-4
abundance: .
len: 13
CDR3aa: CASSYRARDIQYF
CDR3nt: TGTGCCAGCAGCTACAGGGCCAGGGACATTCAGTACTTC

d_gene: TRBD2
v_gene: TRBV4-3
j_gene: TRBJ2-5
abundance: .
len: 15
CDR3aa: CASSQGGGNQETQYF
CDR3nt: TGCGCCAGCAGCCAAGGCGGGGGGAACCAAGAGACCCAGTACTTC

d_gene: TRBD2
v_gene: TRBV29-1
j_gene: TRBJ2-5
abundance: .
len: 12
CDR3aa: CSVDLAGETQYF
CDR3nt: TGCAGCGTTGACCTAGCGGGGGAGACCCAGTACTTC

d_gene: .
v_gene: TRBV5-6
j_gene: TRBJ1-2
abundance: few
len: 16
CDR3aa: CASSLVAALSNYGYTF
CDR3nt: TGTGCCAGCAGCTTGGTGGCAGCCCTTTCTAACTATGGCTACACCTTC

d_gene: TRBD2
v_gene: TRBV4-2
j_gene: TRBJ2-1
abundance: .
len: 17
CDR3aa: CASSPGVAGGMRNEQFF
CDR3nt: TGTGCCAGCAGCCCCGGGGTAGCGGGGGGAATGAGGAATGAGCAGTTCTTC

d_gene: .
v_gene: TRBV20-1
j_gene: TRBJ2-3
abundance: .
len: 12
CDR3aa: CSAIVYTDTQYF
CDR3nt: TGCAGTGCTATCGTATACACAGATACGCAGTATTTT

d_gene: TRBD1
v_gene: TRBV27
j_gene: TRBJ1-6
abundance: .
len: 16
CDR3aa: CASASTGGSRNSPLHF
CDR3nt: TGTGCCAGCGCGTCAACAGGGGGCTCTCGGAATTCACCCCTCCACTTT

d_gene: TRBD2
v_gene: TRBV6-5
j_gene: TRBJ2-1
abundance: few
len: 16
CDR3aa: CASRPSSGGLYNEQFF
CDR3nt: TGTGCCAGCAGACCCTCTAGCGGGGGACTATACAATGAGCAGTTCTTC

d_gene: TRBD2
v_gene: TRBV7-9
j_gene: TRBJ2-1
abundance: .
len: 20
CDR3aa: CASSPYPLAGGQATYNEQFF
CDR3nt: TGTGCCAGCAGCCCTTACCCTCTAGCGGGGGGTCAAGCTACCTACAATGAGCAGTTCTTC